These T cell receptor beta chains were read from a single sample in a study of cytomegalovirus exposure and HLA in healthy donors. Only in-frame clones appear in the TCRdb table, and some are missing; sequencing was by immunoSEQ multiplex PCR. Across tens of thousands of clones, the top ten clones capture roughly 2.6% of the sample. Sequenced: PBMCs. All receptors derive from a man in his forties or fifties in good health and CMV-seronegative. Both conserved end residues are part of each CDR3.

TRBV5-6	TRBJ2-2	CASSRTSGGTWGGELFF
TRBV5-1	TRBJ1-4	CASSFSPPQGGEKLFF
TRBV14	TRBJ2-1	CASSHPAGGPRNEQFF
TRBV2	TRBJ2-3	CASSEGTGEDTQYF
TRBV10-3	TRBJ2-5	CAISEGQTFQETQYF
TRBV30	TRBJ2-7	CAWGTGSAQYF
TRBV11-3	TRBJ1-3	CASSDRSSGNTIYF
TRBV4-1	TRBJ2-3	CASSQDDGGGFLYTDTQYF
TRBV28	TRBJ2-7	CASTPGGSSYEQYF
TRBV9	TRBJ2-3	CASSALAGGNTDTQYF
TRBV28	TRBJ2-2	CASSLKQGSGELFF
TRBV12-5	TRBJ1-5	CASGTGTNSNQPQHF
TRBV6-5	TRBJ1-6	CASSYRDSPLHF
TRBV5-6	TRBJ2-7	CASSLGFYEQYF
TRBV2	TRBJ2-5	CASSEQQGFVQYF
TRBV7-3	TRBJ2-3	CASSLIAGGPDTQYF
TRBV19	TRBJ2-2	CATVGGGNTGELFF
TRBV7-3	TRBJ2-1	CASSLMQRGASYNEQFF
TRBV6-5	TRBJ2-7	CASSDRRRSYEQYF
TRBV30	TRBJ1-2	CAWSVDNYGYTF
TRBV19	TRBJ1-4	CASRDRVFGEKLFF
TRBV29-1	TRBJ1-4	CSVGQGNEKLFF
TRBV7-9	TRBJ2-3	CASSIGQGPDTQYF
TRBV6-1	TRBJ1-2	CASSEAGVRGYTF
TRBV7-2	TRBJ2-1	CASSNPRASGEYRQFF
TRBV19	TRBJ1-1	CASSYKNTEAFF
TRBV7-6	TRBJ1-2	CASSSQADSKPYGYTF
TRBV9	TRBJ1-6	CASSVSHGGDSPLHF
TRBV28	TRBJ1-1	CASRGVNTEAFF
TRBV2	TRBJ1-6	CASSGVTGPSPLHF
TRBV4-1	TRBJ1-1	CASSQRGQPNTEAFF
TRBV6-1	TRBJ1-4	CASSEALQTIGRNEKLFF
TRBV7-2	TRBJ1-2	CASSFFTGTGQTYGYTF
TRBV18	TRBJ1-5	CASSPQGQSNQPQHF
TRBV4-1	TRBJ2-1	CASSRALESNEQFF
TRBV30	TRBJ2-5	CAWSVQRGGWETQYF
TRBV5-1	TRBJ2-7	CASSTGTSGYEQYF
TRBV4-1	TRBJ2-3	CASSQFSLASDTQYF
TRBV5-6	TRBJ2-2	CASSGGTGGFTGELFF
TRBV11-2	TRBJ1-1	CASSLSGRDYEAFF
TRBV9	TRBJ1-4	CASSVGRTGEDEKLFF
TRBV9	TRBJ2-3	CASTGLAGGDTQYF